This T cell receptor (beta chain) was retrieved from a study of CD8 T cells in ankylosing spondylitis. The TCR beta libraries were generated through quantitative 5'-RACE incorporating molecular barcodes. TCRdb reprocessed the 5' RACE reads via MiXCR and lists one record per CDR3 protein. The sample consists of under 250,000 distinct CDR3 sequences, roughly 24% of them appearing once. After removal of 0 bases from V and 5 bases from J, the junction contained 10 bases not matched to a gene. The CDR3 runs 16 residues. Germline V lookup: CDR1 DFQATT, CDR2 SNEGSKA (reference sequence). This TCR came from a male donor with ankylosing spondylitis or in good health (not recorded which). The chain couples TRBV20-1 to TRBJ1-1; 9 nucleotides align to TRBD1. The specimen was blood, either unsorted or a sorted T cell fraction (not recorded which). The CDR3 region has the DNA TGCAGTGCTAGAGAATTTGGGACAGGGTGGGATACTGAAGCTTTCTTT. It is translated as CSAREFGTGWDTEAFF.